What follows describes a single T cell receptor beta chain. Its antigen is undetermined. Libraries were prepared by immunoSEQ multiplex PCR; TCRdb keeps only in-frame clonotypes and omits some of them. The sample includes about 150,000 clones, more than 90% seen only once; the top ten take roughly 1.6%. The data were taken from a study of T cell responses to AZD1222 COVID-19 vaccine. Findings and limits, study-wide: Donors in the cohort were predominantly white British and more often female, and clonal diversity was possibly underestimated. CD4 TCRs covered the whole spike, strongest at regions 160-218 and 743-854. Baseline seropositivity characterized only a handful of AZD1222 recipients. None of the repertoires were sampled until the peak T cell response had passed.

This specimen was peripheral blood, taken 28 days after the second AZD1222 dose. This clonotype was obtained from an adult who received the AZD1222 COVID-19 vaccine.

CDR3 loop: CASSQGQYYGYTF. CDR3 sequence (DNA): TGTGCCAGCAGCCAAGGGCAGTACTATGGCTACACCTTC. The V gene is TRBV3-1 (or the pseudogene TRBV3-2), the J gene TRBJ1-2; D is undetermined. From germline, CDR1 is LGHDT and CDR2 YNNKEL (reference sequence). Trimming pared 1 base from V and 3 bases from J, leaving 6 bases between. CDR3 length: 13 amino acids.